Detailed here is one TCR beta chain. These data originate in a study of T cell changes during pregnancy in multiple sclerosis. Method: immunoSEQ multiplex PCR; TCRdb's copy keeps in-frame clones and lacks some. The sample holds roughly 76,000 clones, about nine tenths seen once. CDR1 and CDR2 (germline): SGHDT, YYEEEE. There are 14 residues in the CDR3. V was clipped by 1 base and J by 10 bases; unmatched bases: 3. Material: CD4+ T cells from peripheral blood mononuclear cells, obtained after pregnancy. The receptor comes from a female donor with multiple sclerosis, enrolled in a pregnancy study. The V gene is TRBV5-6, the J gene TRBJ1-6; the match to TRBD1 covers 9 bases. CDR3 DNA sequence: TGTGCCAGCAGCTTGCGGGACAGGGTATCACCCCTCCACTTT. Amino acids: CASSLRDRVSPLHF.